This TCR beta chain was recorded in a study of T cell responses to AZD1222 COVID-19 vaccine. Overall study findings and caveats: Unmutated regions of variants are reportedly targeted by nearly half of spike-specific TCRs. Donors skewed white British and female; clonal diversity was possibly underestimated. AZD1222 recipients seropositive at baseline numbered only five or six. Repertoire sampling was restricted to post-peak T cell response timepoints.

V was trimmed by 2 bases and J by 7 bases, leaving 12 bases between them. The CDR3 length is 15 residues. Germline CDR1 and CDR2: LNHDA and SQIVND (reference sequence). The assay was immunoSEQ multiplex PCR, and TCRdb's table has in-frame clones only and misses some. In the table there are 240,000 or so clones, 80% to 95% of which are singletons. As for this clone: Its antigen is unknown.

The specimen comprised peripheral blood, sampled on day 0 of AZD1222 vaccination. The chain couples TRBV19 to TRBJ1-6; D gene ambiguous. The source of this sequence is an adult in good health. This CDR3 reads CASSITVQQNSPLHF. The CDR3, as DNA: TGTGCCAGTAGTATAACGGTACAGCAAAATTCACCCCTCCACTTT.